The 8 T cell receptor beta chains reported below all come from one sample, sequenced in a study of OX40 agonist ivuxolimab in advanced cancers. Measured with immunoSEQ multiplex PCR; TCRdb has only the in-frame clones, and not every one. Here the sample spans about 39,000 clones, approximately 90% being singletons. The specimen was CD4+ or CD8+ T cells sorted from blood, collected in a trial of the OX40 agonist ivuxolimab. These receptors were taken from an adult with an advanced solid tumor such as melanoma, head and neck, liver or kidney cancer.

The J gene is TRBJ2-7, the V gene TRBV5-1; D gene uncertain. Trimming shortened V by 0 bases and J by 0 bases, and 4 bases separated the two germline ends. The CDR3 loop spans 13 amino acids. The germline V gene encodes CDR1 SGHRS and CDR2 YFSETQ. The CDR3 region has the DNA TGCGCCAGCAGCTTGGGTCGCTCCTACGAGCAGTACTTC. Amino acid sequence: CASSLGRSYEQYF.

This clone was detected once. This chain joins TRBV7-9 and TRBJ2-7; D unclear. The CDR3 runs 12 residues. V was pared by 2 bases and J by 5 bases, with 7 bases between. Per germline, CDR1 SEHNR and CDR2 FQNEAQ (reference sequence). CDR3: CASSLRADEQYF. DNA for the CDR3: TGTGCCAGCAGCTTAAGGGCGGACGAGCAGTACTTC.

The chain joins TRBV6-1 to TRBJ1-5; D might be TRBD1 (6 bases). Germline CDR1 MNHNS, CDR2 SASEGT. The CDR3 contains 15 residues. V lost 3 bases to trimming and J lost 3 bases, with 12 bases between them. CDR3 DNA sequence: TGTGCCAGCAGTGAGACGACAGGCTTCAATCAGCCCCAGCATTTT. Translated: CASSETTGFNQPQHF.

The chain combines TRBV5-5 with TRBJ1-1; the D is unclear. This CDR3 has 12 amino acids. Germline V gene lookup returns CDR1 SGHKS and CDR2 YYEKEE (reference sequence). V was trimmed by 7 bases and J by 0 bases, leaving 7 bases between them. DNA for the CDR3: TGTGCCAGCTCTCTCATGAACACTGAAGCTTTCTTT. As protein: CASSLMNTEAFF. The variable domain in full, completed from reference TRBV5-5 and TRBJ1-1, reads DAGVTQSPTHLIKTRGQQVTLRCSPISGHKSVSWYQQVLGQGPQFIFQYYEKEERGRGNFPDRFSARQFPNYSSELNVNALLLGDSALYLCASSLMNTEAFFGQGTRLTVV.

The V gene is TRBV18, the J gene TRBJ1-1; D remains unclear. The V end was cut by 3 bases, the J end by 0 bases, with 8 bases between. Germline CDR1 KGHSH, CDR2 LQKENI. CDR3 length: 14 residues. This CDR3 is CASSPIGMNTEAFF. The CDR3 coding sequence is TGTGCCAGCTCACCGATCGGGATGAACACTGAAGCTTTCTTT.

The chain recombines TRBV16 with TRBJ1-2; a weak D match, TRBD1 (5 bases). Per germline, CDR1 KGHSY and CDR2 FQNENV. Trimming cost V 0 bases and J 8 bases, with 7 bases left between them. CDR3 length: 12 residues. The CDR3 is CASSQSWGGYTF. The CDR3 DNA is TGTGCCAGCAGCCAATCTTGGGGCGGCTACACCTTC.

V and J are TRBV9 and TRBJ2-2; TRBD2 is a possible D gene (6 bases). The CDR3 has 21 residues. V lost 3 bases to trimming and J lost 2 bases, with 29 bases between them. Germline V gives CDR1 SGDLS, CDR2 YYNGEE. CDR3 coding DNA: TGTGCCAGCAGCGGGACCTTTTTAGCTACTAGCTTCGAAATAAACACCGGGGAGCTGTTTTTT. This codes for CASSGTFLATSFEINTGELFF.

The chain is built from TRBV19 and TRBJ2-5, with D possibly TRBD2 on 6 matching bases. V dropped 7 bases and J dropped 4 bases, with 13 bases sitting between them. The germline V gene has CDR1 LNHDA and CDR2 SQIVND (reference sequence). The CDR3 loop spans 13 amino acids. The CDR3 coding sequence is TGTGCCAGTACCCCGACGGAGGGAGAGACCCAGTACTTC. Residues: CASTPTEGETQYF.